The 26 T cell receptor beta chains below were found in one sample sequenced in a study of glioma-infiltrating T cells after dendritic cell vaccination. Assay: immunoSEQ multiplex PCR; the TCRdb copy retains only in-frame clones and omits some. The table lists more than 55,000 clones, about 85% of them singletons. This sample's time point: after dendritic cell vaccination, including at tumor progression/relapse. Sequences were derived from blood, sampled after dendritic cell vaccination. The receptor source for this set is a human donor with glioblastoma.

The gene calls are TRBV9 and TRBJ2-2, with D unresolved. CDR1 is SGDLS, CDR2 YYNGEE, per germline. This CDR3 comprises 14 residues. The V end lost 1 base, the J end lost 0 bases, and 4 bases lay between the germline ends. This chain's CDR3 is CASSVTTNTGELFF. Written as DNA, the CDR3 is TGTGCCAGCAGCGTAACAACGAACACCGGGGAGCTGTTTTTT.

In its sample, this clone was seen a few times. The rearrangement joins TRBV5-1 to TRBJ2-2; D is perhaps TRBD1 (6 bases). The germline CDR1 and CDR2 sequences are SGHRS and YFSETQ. V lost 0 bases, J lost 7 bases, and 13 bases lay in between. This CDR3 has 15 residues. The CDR3 DNA reads TGCGCCAGCAGCTTGGGTCAGGGGTCTAGCGGGGAGCTGTTTTTT. It codes for CASSLGQGSSGELFF. The full variable domain, rest sourced from reference TRBV5-1 and TRBJ2-2, is KAGVTQTPRYLIKTRGQQVTLSCSPISGHRSVSWYQQTPGQGLQFLFEYFSETQRNKGNFPGRFSGRQFSNSRSEMNVSTLELGDSALYLCASSLGQGSSGELFFGEGSRLTVL.

The genes are TRBV6-5 and TRBJ1-2; 8 bases map to TRBD1. The CDR3 covers 14 residues. CDR1 is MNHEY, CDR2 SVGAGI, per germline. Trimming removed 5 bases from V and 3 bases from J; junction bases left unmatched: 5. Here the CDR3 DNA reads TGTGCCAGCAGTGGACAGGGAGGGGACTATGGCTACACCTTC. Residues: CASSGQGGDYGYTF.

The chain has TRBV5-1 and TRBJ2-7, with 9 bases fitting TRBD1. This CDR3 is 15 amino acids long. CDR1 SGHRS and CDR2 YFSETQ come from the germline V gene. The J segment lost 2 bases and the V segment lost 4 bases, leaving 7 bases of the junction unmatched. The CDR3 spells CASSTGTGNTYEQYF. CDR3 DNA: TGCGCCAGCAGCACCGGGACAGGGAACACCTACGAGCAGTACTTC. Together with reference TRBV5-1 and TRBJ2-7, the CDR3 gives the full variable domain: KAGVTQTPRYLIKTRGQQVTLSCSPISGHRSVSWYQQTPGQGLQFLFEYFSETQRNKGNFPGRFSGRQFSNSRSEMNVSTLELGDSALYLCASSTGTGNTYEQYFGPGTRLTVT.

The V gene is TRBV30, the J gene TRBJ1-3; D gene ambiguous. CDR1 GTSNPN and CDR2 SVGIG come from the germline V gene (reference sequence). The CDR3 has 12 amino acids. V was cut by 4 bases and J by 4 bases, with 8 bases left in between. The CDR3 reads CAWKHFGNTIYF. The CDR3 coding sequence is TGTGCCTGGAAGCATTTCGGAAACACCATATATTTT. Drawing the rest from reference TRBV30 and TRBJ1-3, the complete variable domain is SQTIHQWPATLVQPVGSPLSLECTVEGTSNPNLYWYRQAAGRGLQLLFYSVGIGQISSEVPQNLSASRPQDRQFILSSKKLLLSDSGFYLCAWKHFGNTIYFGEGSWLTVV.

The chain links TRBV4-1 to TRBJ1-4; 8 nucleotides line up with TRBD1. The CDR3 runs 16 residues. Germline lookup yields CDR1 MGHRA and CDR2 YSYEKL. The V gene end was trimmed by 2 bases and the J gene end by 4 bases; junction bases not matched to a gene: 6. CDR3 in DNA: TGCGCCAGCAGCCAACCAGGGGGCAATATTAATGAAAAACTGTTTTTT. Translation: CASSQPGGNINEKLFF.

This chain uses TRBV11-1 with TRBJ2-7; 9 bases are shared with TRBD2. The J segment lost 7 bases and the V segment lost 1 base, leaving 5 bases of the junction unmatched. From germline, CDR1 is SGHAT and CDR2 FQDESV (reference sequence). The CDR3 runs to 14 residues. In DNA, the CDR3 is TGTGCCAGCAGCTTAGGCGGGGGGGCCGGGGAGCAGTACTTC. Its protein product is CASSLGGGAGEQYF.

The chain couples TRBV23-1 to TRBJ1-4, with unresolved D. TRBV23-1 is known as an ORF, though its function is uncertain. Trimming removed 0 bases at V and 8 bases at J, with 13 bases between. This CDR3 contains 15 residues. The CDR3 loop is CASSQSRAGVEKLFF. DNA for the CDR3: TGCGCCAGCAGTCAATCGAGGGCTGGGGTGGAAAAACTGTTTTTT.

The sample holds one count of this clone. The genes are TRBV30 and TRBJ2-3, with 8 bases matching TRBD1. This CDR3 is 14 amino acids long. Per germline, CDR1 GTSNPN and CDR2 SVGIG (reference sequence). Trimming at V came to 4 bases and at J to 3 bases, leaving 6 bases not matched to a gene. The CDR3 coding sequence is TGTGCCTGGACAATAACAGGGGGGACAGATACGCAGTATTTT. Translating it yields CAWTITGGTDTQYF.

Details on this clone: Relative to the germline gene, one junction end is altered; a read error may explain this. Distinct nucleotide sequences in the sample also encode this CDR3. The chain uses TRBV4-3 and TRBJ1-6; TRBD1 matches at 8 bases. The CDR3 extends over 16 amino acids. Germline V gives CDR1 LGHNA, CDR2 YSLEER. CDR3: CASSQDPGQANSPLHF. The CDR3 nucleotides are TGCGCCAGCAGCCAAGACCCGGGACAGGCAAATTCCCCCCTCCACTTT.

The sample holds many counts of this clone. The rearrangement uses TRBV2 and TRBJ1-2, with 7 bases aligning to TRBD1. Trimming at V came to 8 bases and at J to 5 bases, leaving 20 bases not matched to a gene. The germline V gene has CDR1 SNHLY and CDR2 FYNNEI. There are 17 residues in the CDR3. The CDR3 is CASRAGQRILSGYGYTF. CDR3 nucleotide sequence: TGTGCCAGCCGGGCGGGACAGCGAATCTTATCGGGTTATGGCTACACCTTC.

J is TRBJ2-7 and V is TRBV5-1; 10 bases are shared with TRBD2. The CDR3 is 16 residues long. J lost 0 bases, V lost 4 bases, and 7 bases had no gene match. Germline V CDR1 and CDR2: SGHRS, YFSETQ. CDR3 bases: TGCGCCAGCAGCCCGACAGCGGGGGGGAGCTCCTACGAGCAGTACTTC. This gives the protein CASSPTAGGSSYEQYF.

This sequence joins TRBV5-1 and TRBJ2-3, with D hard to call. Looked up from germline, CDR1 is SGHRS and CDR2 is YFSETQ. The V and J ends lost 4 bases and 0 bases respectively, with 15 bases between them. The length of the CDR3 is 16 residues. DNA of the CDR3: TGCGCCAGCAGCCCTACCTCAGGTTCTAGCACAGATACGCAGTATTTT. Its translation: CASSPTSGSSTDTQYF.

Concerning this clone itself: Other DNA sequences in this sample translate to the same CDR3. This chain joins TRBV9 and TRBJ1-5; D perhaps matches TRBD1 (6 bases). Germline assignment: CDR1 SGDLS and CDR2 YYNGEE. V was trimmed by 3 bases and J by 1 base, leaving 11 bases between them. The CDR3 consists of 15 residues. In DNA form, the CDR3 reads TGTGCCAGCAGCGGAGGGGGTGGAAGCAATCAGCCCCAGCATTTT. Translated, it gives CASSGGGGSNQPQHF.

V usage is TRBV5-8 and J usage is TRBJ2-5; weak D call: TRBD2 (6 bases). V lost 0 bases to trimming and J lost 5 bases, with 14 bases between them. The germline gives CDR1 SGHTS, CDR2 YDEGEE. The CDR3 sequence is 15 residues long. CDR3 bases: TGTGCCAGCAGCTTGGCGGGGGTCAGCGGGGAGACCCAGTACTTC. It translates to CASSLAGVSGETQYF.

V gene TRBV7-2 combines with J gene TRBJ2-5; 9 bases are a match to TRBD2. The CDR3 length is 15 residues. Per germline, CDR1 SGHTA and CDR2 FQGNSA. V dropped 5 bases and J dropped 3; count of bases not matched to a gene: 7. The DNA of the CDR3 is TGTGCCAGCAGCCAAGGCGCTAGCGGGGAAGAGACCCAGTACTTC. Translated, it gives CASSQGASGEETQYF.

The rearrangement links TRBV11-1 to TRBJ2-5; 9 nucleotides match TRBD1. This CDR3 is 13 amino acids long. Germline V lookup: CDR1 SGHAT, CDR2 FQDESV (reference sequence). With V trimmed by 5 bases and J by 4 bases, 2 bases remained unmatched. CDR3 sequence reads: CASSRQGGETQYF. The CDR3 DNA reads TGTGCCAGCAGCCGACAGGGGGGAGAGACCCAGTACTTC.

This chain uses TRBV5-1 with TRBJ1-6; D possibly corresponds to TRBD1 (6 bases). V lost 7 bases and J 7 bases, leaving 9 bases between the germline ends. The CDR3 covers 12 residues. In germline, CDR1 is SGHRS, CDR2 YFSETQ. The CDR3: CASDRRNSPLHF. The CDR3 DNA reads as TGCGCCAGCGACAGGAGAAATTCACCCCTCCACTTT.

The V call is TRBV30, the J call TRBJ1-5, with D hard to call. The CDR3 is made up of 14 amino acids. Trimming cost V 0 bases and J 5 bases, with 11 bases left between them. In germline, CDR1 is GTSNPN, CDR2 SVGIG (reference sequence). The DNA of the CDR3 is TGTGCCTGGAGTGTATCCGCGGGATATCAGCCCCAGCATTTT. Translated, it gives CAWSVSAGYQPQHF. The variable domain in full, completed from reference TRBV30 and TRBJ1-5, reads SQTIHQWPATLVQPVGSPLSLECTVEGTSNPNLYWYRQAAGRGLQLLFYSVGIGQISSEVPQNLSASRPQDRQFILSSKKLLLSDSGFYLCAWSVSAGYQPQHFGDGTRLSIL.

The V and J genes are TRBV9 and TRBJ1-1; a weak D match, TRBD1 (5 bases). This CDR3 is built from 13 residues. V was clipped by 0 bases and J by 3 bases, with 6 bases between them. Germline lookup yields CDR1 SGDLS and CDR2 YYNGEE. CDR3 DNA: TGTGCCAGCAGCGTAGAAGGGGACACTGAAGCTTTCTTT. Its protein is CASSVEGDTEAFF.

The chain links TRBV11-3 to TRBJ2-1, with 8 bases identical to TRBD2. From germline, CDR1 is SGHNT and CDR2 YENEEA. J lost 8 bases, V lost 6 bases, and 9 bases had no gene match. The CDR3 covers 14 residues. CDR3 nucleotides: TGTGCCAGCAGTTCGCAGCGGGGGCTGGATGAGCAGTTCTTC. Translating it yields CASSSQRGLDEQFF. The full variable domain, completed using reference TRBV11-3 and TRBJ2-1, is EAGVVQSPRYKIIEKKQPVAFWCNPISGHNTLYWYLQNLGQGPELLIRYENEEAVDDSQLPKDRFSAERLKGVDSTLKIQPAELGDSAVYLCASSSQRGLDEQFFGPGTRLTVL.

The chain couples TRBV6-5 to TRBJ2-7; TRBD2 agrees at 7 bases. V was clipped by 2 bases and J by 0 bases; unmatched bases: 7. CDR3 length: 16 residues. Germline V lookup: CDR1 MNHEY, CDR2 SVGAGI. CDR3 loop: CASSYEPAGPSYEQYF. The CDR3 DNA is TGTGCCAGCAGTTACGAACCAGCGGGGCCCTCCTACGAGCAGTACTTC.

The rearrangement uses TRBV14 and TRBJ1-1; 7 nucleotides match TRBD1. Germline CDR1 and CDR2: SGHDN and FVKESK. The CDR3 has 15 amino acids. The ends lost 3 bases at V and 3 bases at J; junction bases unmatched: 7. The CDR3 spells CASSHYRGKDTEAFF. The CDR3 DNA reads as TGTGCCAGCAGCCATTACAGGGGAAAGGACACTGAAGCTTTCTTT.

This chain links TRBV5-1 with TRBJ2-1; 8 bases map to TRBD2. With V trimmed by 0 bases and J by 7 bases, 9 bases remained unmatched. The CDR3 loop spans 16 amino acids. The germline CDR1 and CDR2 sequences are SGHRS and YFSETQ. The CDR3 loop is CASSLEGLGGRNEQFF. In DNA form, the CDR3 reads TGCGCCAGCAGCTTGGAGGGACTAGGGGGTCGTAATGAGCAGTTCTTC.

The chain joins TRBV27 to TRBJ2-2, with 7 nucleotides matching TRBD1. Looked up from germline, CDR1 is MNHEY and CDR2 is SMNVEV (reference sequence). The CDR3 loop spans 16 amino acids. With 0 bases clipped from V and 4 bases from J, the junction kept 5 bases outside the gene matches. CDR3 in amino acids: CASSLSQQGITGELFF. CDR3 DNA: TGTGCCAGCAGTTTATCACAACAGGGGATCACCGGGGAGCTGTTTTTT.

The J gene is TRBJ1-1, the V gene TRBV5-6; 10 nucleotides align to TRBD1. CDR3 length: 13 amino acids. V shed 2 bases and J 6 bases; nucleotides not matched to a gene: 1. Germline V CDR1 and CDR2: SGHDT, YYEEEE. CDR3 amino acids: CASSFGTGAEAFF. The CDR3 coding sequence is TGTGCCAGCAGCTTTGGGACAGGGGCTGAAGCTTTCTTT.